Shown below are 16 T cell receptor beta chains from a single sample sequenced in a study of CDR3 diversity in severe acne. TCRdb redid the calling of the PCR reads with MiXCR, one entry per CDR3 protein. The top ten hold 10% of the sample, which has more than 70,000 distinct CDR3 sequences, about 52% seen once. Sequenced sample: blood. The receptors derive from a male donor in good health, serving as a control.

This clonotype was seen repeatedly, ten times or more. This rearrangement joins TRBV9 to TRBJ1-2; D is perhaps TRBD1 (5 bases). The CDR3 loop spans 15 amino acids. Germline V lookup: CDR1 SGDLS, CDR2 YYNGEE. V was shortened by 0 bases and J by 6 bases, with 15 bases between the two germline ends. CDR3 DNA: TGTGCCAGCAGCGTAGCGGTGGAAGGGGCCGATGGCTACACCTTC. It is translated as CASSVAVEGADGYTF.

This clonotype was picked up a small number of times. This CDR3 is CASRSAVNTEAFF. Written as DNA, the CDR3 is TGTGCCAGCAGGTCGGCCGTGAACACTGAAGCTTTCTTT. The chain has TRBV2 and TRBJ1-1, with unresolved D. In germline, CDR1 is SNHLY, CDR2 FYNNEI. The CDR3 length is 13 residues. V was pared by 6 bases and J by 0 bases, with 8 bases between.

This clonotype was found many times. The chain employs TRBV7-9 and TRBJ2-1; 9 bases line up with TRBD1. Germline-derived CDR1 and CDR2 are SEHNR and FQNEAQ (reference sequence). The V and J ends lost 5 bases and 4 bases, in that order; junction bases with no gene match: 6. The CDR3 covers 15 residues. The CDR3 DNA is TGTGCCAGCAGCCGAGACAGGGGGAATTACAATGAGCAGTTCTTC. Amino acids: CASSRDRGNYNEQFF.

The J gene is TRBJ2-7, the V gene TRBV2, with 7 bases fitting TRBD1. The CDR3 spans 14 residues. After removal of 5 bases from V and 1 base from J, the junction contained 5 bases not matched to a gene. Per germline, CDR1 SNHLY and CDR2 FYNNEI. The CDR3, as DNA: TGTGCCAGCAGTCACCGGGACAGTTCCTACGAGCAGTACTTC. Protein sequence: CASSHRDSSYEQYF.

V is TRBV28 and J is TRBJ1-6; TRBD1 aligns across 7 bases. CDR1 is MDHEN, CDR2 SYDVKM, per germline. V was pared by 4 bases and J by 10 bases, with 4 bases of the junction left unmatched. CDR3 length: 13 residues. The CDR3 reads CASSSTGYSPLHF. CDR3 nucleotide sequence: TGTGCCAGCAGTTCGACAGGGTACTCACCCCTCCACTTT.

There are a few counts of this clonotype. The chain has TRBV24-1 and TRBJ2-5; possibly TRBD2 for D (5 bases). The V gene's germline CDR1 is KGHDR and CDR2 SFDVKD. This CDR3 is built from 15 residues. V was shortened by 2 bases and J by 1 base, with 10 bases between the two germline ends. CDR3 nucleotide sequence: TGTGCCACCAGTGATTCGAGGGCTCGCCAAGAGACCCAGTACTTC. Protein: CATSDSRARQETQYF.

This clonotype was counted at least ten times. V usage is TRBV6-5 and J usage is TRBJ2-2; no firm D call. V shed 0 bases and J shed 6 bases, with 8 bases lying between them. The CDR3 runs to 14 residues. CDR1 is MNHEY and CDR2 is SVGAGI in the germline V gene. CDR3 in DNA: TGTGCCAGCAGTTACTCGGGGTTCCCCGGGGAGCTGTTTTTT. Translation: CASSYSGFPGELFF.

J is TRBJ1-1 and V is TRBV20-1, with TRBD1 matching 11 bases. The CDR3 loop spans 13 amino acids. In germline, CDR1 is DFQATT, CDR2 SNEGSKA (reference sequence). Trimming removed 6 bases from V and 5 bases from J; junction bases left unmatched: 5. CDR3 nucleotides: TGCAGTGCCCGGACAGGGGGCTGGACTGAAGCTTTCTTT. It is translated as CSARTGGWTEAFF.

The rearrangement joins TRBV7-3 to TRBJ2-7; 9 bases map to TRBD1. Germline V CDR1 and CDR2: SGHTA, FQGTGA. The CDR3 has 17 residues. Trimming cost V 6 bases and J 2 bases; bases outside gene matches: 14. CDR3: CASRGQGSLPKTYEQYF. The CDR3 nucleotides are TGTGCCAGCAGAGGACAGGGGAGCCTACCCAAGACCTACGAGCAGTACTTC.

This clonotype is categorized as medium-sized. V and J are TRBV10-1 and TRBJ1-4, with TRBD1 matching 7 bases. CDR1 and CDR2 (germline): WNHNN, SYGVQD (reference sequence). The CDR3 extends over 15 amino acids. The CDR3 DNA is TGCGCACAAGCGGCGGGGACAGCGGCTGTAGAAAAACTGTTTTTT. Its translation: CAQAAGTAAVEKLFF.

This clonotype ranks as medium-sized. This chain connects TRBV19 to TRBJ2-5; D possibly corresponds to TRBD2 (6 bases). The germline CDR1 and CDR2 sequences are LNHDA and SQIVND (reference sequence). This CDR3 has 14 residues. Trimming pared 5 bases from V and 2 bases from J, leaving 12 bases between. The CDR3 coding sequence is TGTGCCAGTAGTTCGGGTGGGGGGCAAGAGACCCAGTACTTC. Protein sequence: CASSSGGGQETQYF. The variable domain in full, with the rest retrieved from reference TRBV19 and TRBJ2-5, is DGGITQSPKYLFRKEGQNVTLSCEQNLNHDAMYWYRQDPGQGLRLIYYSQIVNDFQKGDIAEGYSVSREKKESFPLTVTSAQKNPTAFYLCASSSGGGQETQYFGPGTRLLVL.

The chain is built from TRBV15 and TRBJ1-2, with TRBD1 as a possible D gene (5 bases). Trimming removed 5 bases at V and 8 bases at J, with 21 bases between. This CDR3 has 15 amino acids. Germline CDR1 reads LNHNV; CDR2 reads YYDKDF (reference sequence). The DNA for the CDR3 is TGTGCCACCAGCGGACATCCGAAGACAGAATCGGGCTACACCTTC. Translating it yields CATSGHPKTESGYTF.

This clonotype has just a few counts. The gene calls are TRBV15 and TRBJ2-7; perhaps TRBD1 as D (6 bases). The V and J ends lost 3 bases and 4 bases respectively, with 10 bases between them. Germline lookup yields CDR1 LNHNV and CDR2 YYDKDF (reference sequence). The CDR3 length is 13 residues. The CDR3 DNA sequence: TGTGCCACCAGCAGGAAACAGGGATACGAGCAGTACTTC. This translates into CATSRKQGYEQYF.

Here the CDR3 reads CAIKETSGALAEQYF. CDR3 coding DNA: TGTGCCATCAAAGAGACTAGCGGGGCTCTCGCCGAGCAGTACTTC. The rearrangement joins TRBV10-3 to TRBJ2-7; 11 bases are a match to TRBD2. Per germline, CDR1 ENHRY and CDR2 SYGVKD. J gave up 6 bases and V 7 bases, and 11 bases lay outside the gene matches. This CDR3 has 15 residues.

This chain links TRBV20-1 with TRBJ2-1; the D gene could be TRBD1 or TRBD2 (6 bases each). The CDR3 sequence is 17 residues long. CDR1 DFQATT and CDR2 SNEGSKA come from the germline V gene (reference sequence). V shed 5 bases and J shed 5 bases, with 25 bases lying between them. The CDR3 spells CSAYRVADPNLHNEQFF. Here the CDR3 DNA reads TGCAGTGCTTACAGGGTAGCGGACCCAAACTTACACAATGAGCAGTTCTTC.

The chain recombines TRBV7-3 with TRBJ2-5; D is tentatively TRBD1 or TRBD2 (6 bases each). The CDR3 contains 15 residues. Germline V gene data show CDR1 as SGHTA and CDR2 as FQGTGA. V was trimmed by 2 bases and J by 0 bases, leaving 10 bases between them. CDR3 amino acids: CASSLGGGDQETQYF. The DNA for the CDR3 is TGTGCCAGCAGCTTAGGGGGCGGGGACCAAGAGACCCAGTACTTC.